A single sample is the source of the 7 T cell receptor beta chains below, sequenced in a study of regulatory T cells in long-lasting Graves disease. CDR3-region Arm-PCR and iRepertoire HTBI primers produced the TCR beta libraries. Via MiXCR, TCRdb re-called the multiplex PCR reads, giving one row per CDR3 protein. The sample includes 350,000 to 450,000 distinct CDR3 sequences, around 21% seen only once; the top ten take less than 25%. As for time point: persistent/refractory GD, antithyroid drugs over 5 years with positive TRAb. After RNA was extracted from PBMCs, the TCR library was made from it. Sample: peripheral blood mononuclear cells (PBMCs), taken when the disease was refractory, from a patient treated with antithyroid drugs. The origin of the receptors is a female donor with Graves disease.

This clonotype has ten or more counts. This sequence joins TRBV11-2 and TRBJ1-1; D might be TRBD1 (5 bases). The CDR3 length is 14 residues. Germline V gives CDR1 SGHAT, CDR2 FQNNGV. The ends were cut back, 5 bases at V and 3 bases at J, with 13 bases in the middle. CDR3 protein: CASSGGAGYTEAFF. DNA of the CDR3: TGTGCCAGCAGCGGCGGGGCTGGGTACACTGAAGCTTTCTTT.

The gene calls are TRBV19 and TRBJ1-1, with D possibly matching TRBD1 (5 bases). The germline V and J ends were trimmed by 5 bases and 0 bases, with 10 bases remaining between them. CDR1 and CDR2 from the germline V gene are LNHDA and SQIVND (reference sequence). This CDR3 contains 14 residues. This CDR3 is CASSEWGVNTEAFF. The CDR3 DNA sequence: TGTGCCAGTAGTGAATGGGGGGTGAACACTGAAGCTTTCTTT.

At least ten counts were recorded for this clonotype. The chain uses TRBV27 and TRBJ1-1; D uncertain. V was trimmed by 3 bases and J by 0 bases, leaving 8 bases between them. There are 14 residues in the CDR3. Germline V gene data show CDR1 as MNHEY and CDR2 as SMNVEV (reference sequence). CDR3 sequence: CASSFGAMNTEAFF. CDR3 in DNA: TGTGCCAGCAGTTTTGGCGCTATGAACACTGAAGCTTTCTTT.

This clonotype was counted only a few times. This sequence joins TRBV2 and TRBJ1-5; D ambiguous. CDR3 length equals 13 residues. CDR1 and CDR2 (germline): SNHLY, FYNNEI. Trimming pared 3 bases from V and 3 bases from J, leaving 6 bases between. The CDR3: CASSDEANQPQHF. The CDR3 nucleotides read TGTGCCAGCAGTGATGAAGCCAATCAGCCCCAGCATTTT.

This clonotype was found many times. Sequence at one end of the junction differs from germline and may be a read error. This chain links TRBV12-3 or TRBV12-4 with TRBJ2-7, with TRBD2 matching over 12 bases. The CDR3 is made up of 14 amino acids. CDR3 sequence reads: CASSLAGGPREQYF. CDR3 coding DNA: TGTGCCAGCAGTCTAGCGGGAGGGCCGAGGGAGCAGTACTTC.

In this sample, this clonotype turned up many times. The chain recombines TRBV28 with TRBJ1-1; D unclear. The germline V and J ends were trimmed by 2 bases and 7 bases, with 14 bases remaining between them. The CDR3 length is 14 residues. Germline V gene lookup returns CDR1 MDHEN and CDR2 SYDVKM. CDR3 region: CASSLRLAGDEAFF. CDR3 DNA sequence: TGTGCCAGCAGTTTAAGGTTGGCCGGCGATGAAGCTTTCTTT.

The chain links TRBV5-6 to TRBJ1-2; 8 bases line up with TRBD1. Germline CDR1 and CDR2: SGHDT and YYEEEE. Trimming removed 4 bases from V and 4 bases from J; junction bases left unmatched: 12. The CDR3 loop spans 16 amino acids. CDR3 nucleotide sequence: TGTGCCAGCAGCACCTCAGGACAGGGCGTTGGCTATGGCTACACCTTC. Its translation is CASSTSGQGVGYGYTF.